Following are 12 T cell receptor beta chains from one sample sequenced in a study of T cell responses to AZD1222 COVID-19 vaccine. TCRdb's copy holds only in-frame clones and misses some; the assay was immunoSEQ multiplex PCR. The sample yields some 150,000 clones, over 80% seen once. The starting material was peripheral blood, obtained 28 days after the second AZD1222 dose. These receptors all stem from an adult who received the AZD1222 COVID-19 vaccine.

The chain employs TRBV3-1 (or the pseudogene TRBV3-2) and TRBJ1-3, with TRBD1 matching 10 bases. The CDR3 spans 14 residues. Losses at the gene ends were 7 bases for V and 8 bases for J; bases not matched to a gene: 8. The germline gives CDR1 LGHDT, CDR2 YNNKEL (reference sequence). CDR3 amino acids: CASTNRDRGHTIYF. The CDR3 DNA reads as TGTGCCAGCACCAACCGGGACAGGGGACACACCATATATTTT.

In nucleotides, the CDR3 is TGTGCCAGCTCACCACCCGGACAGTACAATGAGCAGTTCTTC. Translated: CASSPPGQYNEQFF. The chain is built from TRBV18 and TRBJ2-1; D is perhaps TRBD1 (6 bases). The CDR3 runs 14 residues. V was cut by 0 bases and J by 4 bases, with 7 bases left in between. Germline values: CDR1 KGHSH, CDR2 LQKENI.

V and J are TRBV30 and TRBJ1-3; D gene unclear. Trimming left V 1 base short and J 0 bases short, with 19 bases between. CDR3 length: 18 amino acids. The germline V gene has CDR1 GTSNPN and CDR2 SVGIG (reference sequence). The chain's CDR3 is CAWSGDGPASSSGNTIYF. CDR3 DNA sequence: TGTGCCTGGAGTGGCGACGGGCCCGCCTCCTCCTCTGGAAACACCATATATTTT. Complete variable domain (other parts from reference TRBV30 and TRBJ1-3): SQTIHQWPATLVQPVGSPLSLECTVEGTSNPNLYWYRQAAGRGLQLLFYSVGIGQISSEVPQNLSASRPQDRQFILSSKKLLLSDSGFYLCAWSGDGPASSSGNTIYFGEGSWLTVV.

The V and J genes are TRBV18 and TRBJ2-2, with D perhaps TRBD2 (5 bases). Per the germline V gene, CDR1 is KGHSH and CDR2 is LQKENI. The CDR3 totals 16 residues. V dropped 4 bases and J dropped 3 bases, with 15 bases sitting between them. The CDR3 DNA sequence: TGTGCCAGCTCACAACGGTATTTCGGGGACACCGGGGAGCTGTTTTTT. The encoded protein is CASSQRYFGDTGELFF.

CDR3 DNA: TGTGCCAGCAGGGACAGGGGTCGGGCTAATGAAAAACTGTTTTTT. It yields the protein CASRDRGRANEKLFF. The chain employs TRBV2 and TRBJ1-4; 9 nucleotides align to TRBD1. In germline, CDR1 is SNHLY, CDR2 FYNNEI. V was clipped by 6 bases and J by 3 bases; unmatched bases: 5. This CDR3 has 15 amino acids.

The V and J genes are TRBV2 and TRBJ2-7; 7 positions match TRBD1. The length of the CDR3 is 13 residues. The V gene end was trimmed by 7 bases and the J gene end by 2 bases; junction bases not matched to a gene: 5. The germline CDR1 and CDR2 sequences are SNHLY and FYNNEI. The CDR3 DNA reads TGTGCCAGCACCGACAGGGTGGCCTACGAGCAGTACTTC. Translation gives CASTDRVAYEQYF.

This rearrangement joins TRBV25-1 to TRBJ1-2; D is perhaps TRBD1 (5 bases). Germline lookup yields CDR1 MGHDK and CDR2 SYGVNS. V lost 4 bases and J 0 bases, leaving 9 bases between the germline ends. This CDR3 has 14 amino acids. The CDR3 coding sequence is TGTGCCAGCAGTGCCGGGGGAACTAACTATGGCTACACCTTC. It translates to CASSAGGTNYGYTF.

The chain recombines TRBV6-2 or TRBV6-3 with TRBJ1-1, with a possible D match to TRBD1 (5 bases). CDR1 is MNHEY and CDR2 is SVGEGT in the germline V gene. Trimming cost V 1 base and J 4 bases, with 16 bases left between them. This CDR3 is built from 16 residues. DNA of the CDR3: TGTGCCAGCAGTTACTACATGAGGGGCCGGAGCACTGAAGCTTTCTTT. Translated, it gives CASSYYMRGRSTEAFF.

The chain uses TRBV11-2 and TRBJ2-7, with a possible D match to TRBD2 (6 bases). V was trimmed by 6 bases and J by 7 bases, leaving 19 bases between them. CDR3 length equals 14 residues. The V gene's germline CDR1 is SGHAT and CDR2 FQNNGV. CDR3 region: CASRLPGSFGEQYF. The CDR3 DNA reads as TGTGCCAGCAGGTTACCCGGGAGTTTTGGGGAGCAGTACTTC.

V gene TRBV9 combines with J gene TRBJ2-1; TRBD1 or TRBD2 may be the D gene (5 bases each). Trimming took 3 bases from V and 9 from J, leaving 7 bases between them. Per the germline V gene, CDR1 is SGDLS and CDR2 is YYNGEE. There are 11 residues in the CDR3. DNA for the CDR3: TGTGCCAGCAGCGAGGGGACTGAGCAGTTCTTC. Amino acids: CASSEGTEQFF.

The rearrangement joins TRBV7-2 to TRBJ1-1; maybe TRBD1 (6 bases). Deletions cut 5 bases from V and 5 bases from J, with 15 bases between. The germline V gene encodes CDR1 SGHTA and CDR2 FQGNSA. This CDR3 has 14 residues. In DNA, the CDR3 is TGTGCCAGCAGCCCCCCGGGGGGCTGGACTGAAGCTTTCTTT. This encodes CASSPPGGWTEAFF.

The chain employs TRBV2 and TRBJ2-7; TRBD2 agrees at 12 bases. Per germline, CDR1 SNHLY and CDR2 FYNNEI. The junction had 2 bases not matched to a gene; V was cut back by 9 bases and J by 2 bases. The CDR3 has 13 amino acids. The CDR3 bases are TGTGCCAGGAGGACTAGCGGGGCCTACGAGCAGTACTTC. It codes for CARRTSGAYEQYF.